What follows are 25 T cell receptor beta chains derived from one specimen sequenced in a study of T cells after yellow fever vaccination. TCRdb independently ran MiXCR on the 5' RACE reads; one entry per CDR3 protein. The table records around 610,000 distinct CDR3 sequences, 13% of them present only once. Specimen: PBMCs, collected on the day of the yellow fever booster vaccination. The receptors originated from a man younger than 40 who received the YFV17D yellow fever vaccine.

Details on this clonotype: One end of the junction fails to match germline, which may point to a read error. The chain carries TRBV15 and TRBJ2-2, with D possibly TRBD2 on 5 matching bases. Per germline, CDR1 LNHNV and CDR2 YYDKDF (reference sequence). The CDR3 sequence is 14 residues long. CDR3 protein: CATSRDPTPGELIF. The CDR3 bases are TGTGCCACCAGCAGAGATCCGACCCCCGGGGAGCTGATTTTT.

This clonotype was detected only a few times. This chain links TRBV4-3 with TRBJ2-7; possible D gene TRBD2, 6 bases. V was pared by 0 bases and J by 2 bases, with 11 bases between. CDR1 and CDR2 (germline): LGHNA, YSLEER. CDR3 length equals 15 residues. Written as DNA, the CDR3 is TGCGCCAGCAGCCAAGATCCGGGAGCCCCCTACGAGCAGTACTTC. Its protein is CASSQDPGAPYEQYF.

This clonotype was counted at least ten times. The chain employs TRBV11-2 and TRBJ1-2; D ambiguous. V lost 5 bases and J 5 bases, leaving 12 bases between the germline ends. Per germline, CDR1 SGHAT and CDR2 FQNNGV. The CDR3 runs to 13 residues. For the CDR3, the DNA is TGTGCCAGCAGCACCACGGGGAGATATGGCTACACCTTC. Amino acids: CASSTTGRYGYTF.

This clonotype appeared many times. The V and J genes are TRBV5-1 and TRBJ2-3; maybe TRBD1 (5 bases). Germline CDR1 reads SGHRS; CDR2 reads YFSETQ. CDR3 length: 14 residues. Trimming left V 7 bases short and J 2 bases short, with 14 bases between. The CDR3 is CASWGASLTDTQYF. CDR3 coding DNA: TGCGCCAGCTGGGGCGCCTCCCTCACAGATACGCAGTATTTT.

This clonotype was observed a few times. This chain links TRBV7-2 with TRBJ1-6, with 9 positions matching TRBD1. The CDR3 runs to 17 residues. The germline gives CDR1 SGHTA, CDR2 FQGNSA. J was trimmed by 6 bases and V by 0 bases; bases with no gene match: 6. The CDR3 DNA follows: TGTGCCAGCAGCTTAGCGCATCCGGGACAGGGTAATTCACCCCTCCACTTT. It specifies CASSLAHPGQGNSPLHF.

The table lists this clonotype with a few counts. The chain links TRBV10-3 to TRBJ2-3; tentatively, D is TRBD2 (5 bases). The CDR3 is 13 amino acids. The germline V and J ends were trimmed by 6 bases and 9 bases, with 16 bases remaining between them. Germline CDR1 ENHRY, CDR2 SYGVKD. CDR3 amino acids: CAISDGLLLTQYF. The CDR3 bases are TGTGCCATCAGCGACGGACTCTTACTGACGCAGTATTTT.

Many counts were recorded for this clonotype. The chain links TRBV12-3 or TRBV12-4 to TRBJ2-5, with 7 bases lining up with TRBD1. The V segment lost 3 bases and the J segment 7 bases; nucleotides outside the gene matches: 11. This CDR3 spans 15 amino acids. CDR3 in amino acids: CASSFERGRVGTQYF. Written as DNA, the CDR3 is TGTGCCAGCAGTTTTGAGAGGGGGCGAGTAGGGACCCAGTACTTC.

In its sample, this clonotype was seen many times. Here the CDR3 DNA reads TGTGCCAGCAGCCCAGGGGATTTCCTTGATACGCAGTATTTT. Translating it yields CASSPGDFLDTQYF. V is TRBV7-3 and J is TRBJ2-3, with TRBD1 as a possible D gene (6 bases). This CDR3 is 14 amino acids long. Between the trimmed V and J ends, which lost 5 bases and 6 bases, there was a span of 15 bases. Per germline, CDR1 SGHTA and CDR2 FQGTGA. The full variable domain, rest sourced from reference TRBV7-3 and TRBJ2-3, is GAGVSQTPSNKVTEKGKYVELRCDPISGHTALYWYRQSLGQGPEFLIYFQGTGAADDSGLPNDRFFAVRPEGSVSTLKIQRTERGDSAVYLCASSPGDFLDTQYFGPGTRLTVL.

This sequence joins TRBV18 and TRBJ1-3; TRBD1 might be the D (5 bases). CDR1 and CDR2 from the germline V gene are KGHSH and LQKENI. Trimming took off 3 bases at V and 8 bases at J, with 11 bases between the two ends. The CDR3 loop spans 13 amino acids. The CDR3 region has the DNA TGTGCCAGCTCACCGGCCAGGGAGGACACCATATATTTT. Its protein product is CASSPAREDTIYF.

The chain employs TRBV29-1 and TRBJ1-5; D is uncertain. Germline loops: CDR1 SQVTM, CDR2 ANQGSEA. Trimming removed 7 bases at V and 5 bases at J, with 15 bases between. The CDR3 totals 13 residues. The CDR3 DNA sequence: TGCAGCGCTTTGGCGGACTTAGATCAGCCCCAGCATTTT. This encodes CSALADLDQPQHF.

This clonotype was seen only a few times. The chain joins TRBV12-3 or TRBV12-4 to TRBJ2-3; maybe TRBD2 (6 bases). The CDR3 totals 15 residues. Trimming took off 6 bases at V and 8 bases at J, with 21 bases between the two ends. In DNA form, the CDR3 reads TGTGCCAGCAGCTATAGGCCGGGACTCGCGGTTACGCAGTATTTT. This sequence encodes CASSYRPGLAVTQYF.

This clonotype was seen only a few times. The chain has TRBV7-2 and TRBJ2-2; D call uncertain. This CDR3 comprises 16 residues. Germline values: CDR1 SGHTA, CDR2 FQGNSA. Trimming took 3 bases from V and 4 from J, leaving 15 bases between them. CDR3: CASSFSVHPVTGELFF. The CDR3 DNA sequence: TGTGCCAGCAGCTTTTCTGTGCACCCGGTCACCGGGGAGCTGTTTTTT.

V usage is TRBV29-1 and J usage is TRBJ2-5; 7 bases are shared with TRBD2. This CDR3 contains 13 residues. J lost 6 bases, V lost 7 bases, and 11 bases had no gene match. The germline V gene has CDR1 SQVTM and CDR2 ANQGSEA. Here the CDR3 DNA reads TGCAGCGGGCGGGGGACGTTGATGAAGACCCAGTACTTC. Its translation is CSGRGTLMKTQYF.

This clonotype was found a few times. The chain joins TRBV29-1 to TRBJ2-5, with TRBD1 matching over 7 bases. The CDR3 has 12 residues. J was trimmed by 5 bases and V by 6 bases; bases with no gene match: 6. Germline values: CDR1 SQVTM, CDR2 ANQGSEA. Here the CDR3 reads CSVATGVETQYF. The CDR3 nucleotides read TGCAGCGTCGCTACAGGGGTTGAGACCCAGTACTTC.

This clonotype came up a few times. Here the CDR3 DNA reads TGCAGCGTTGAAACGCTGGGAGGCGTCCCGTATTTT. This sequence encodes CSVETLGGVPYF. This chain connects TRBV29-1 to TRBJ2-3; weak D call: TRBD2 (6 bases). The CDR3 has 12 residues. V was cut by 2 bases and J by 14 bases, with 17 bases left in between. Germline loops: CDR1 SQVTM, CDR2 ANQGSEA.

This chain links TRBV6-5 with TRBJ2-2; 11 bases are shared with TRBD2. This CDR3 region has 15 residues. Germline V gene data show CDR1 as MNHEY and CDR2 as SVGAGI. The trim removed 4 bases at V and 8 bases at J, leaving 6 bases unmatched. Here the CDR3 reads CASSLLAGAGGELFF. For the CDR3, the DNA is TGTGCCAGCAGTTTACTAGCGGGAGCGGGGGGGGAGCTGTTTTTT.

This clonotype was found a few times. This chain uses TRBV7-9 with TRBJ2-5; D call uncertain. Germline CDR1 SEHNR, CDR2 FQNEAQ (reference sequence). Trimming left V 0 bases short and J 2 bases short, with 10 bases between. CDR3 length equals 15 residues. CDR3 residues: CASSLADLIQETQYF. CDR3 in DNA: TGTGCCAGCAGCTTAGCGGATTTGATTCAAGAGACCCAGTACTTC.

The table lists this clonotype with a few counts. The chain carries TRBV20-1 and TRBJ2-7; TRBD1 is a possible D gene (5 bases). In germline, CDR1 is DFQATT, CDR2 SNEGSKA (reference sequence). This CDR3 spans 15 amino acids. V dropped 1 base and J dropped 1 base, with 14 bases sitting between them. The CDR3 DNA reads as TGCAGTGCTAGAGCCACCTTTCAGGGATCCTACGAGCAGTACTTC. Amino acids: CSARATFQGSYEQYF.

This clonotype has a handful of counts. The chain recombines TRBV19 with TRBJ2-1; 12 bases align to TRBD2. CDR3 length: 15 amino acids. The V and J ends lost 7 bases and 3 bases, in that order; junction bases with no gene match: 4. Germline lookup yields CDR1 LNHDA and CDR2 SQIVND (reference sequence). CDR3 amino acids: CASTTLAGGYNEQFF. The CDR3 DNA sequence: TGTGCCAGTACCACACTAGCGGGAGGCTACAATGAGCAGTTCTTC. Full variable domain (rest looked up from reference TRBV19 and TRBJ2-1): DGGITQSPKYLFRKEGQNVTLSCEQNLNHDAMYWYRQDPGQGLRLIYYSQIVNDFQKGDIAEGYSVSREKKESFPLTVTSAQKNPTAFYLCASTTLAGGYNEQFFGPGTRLTVL.

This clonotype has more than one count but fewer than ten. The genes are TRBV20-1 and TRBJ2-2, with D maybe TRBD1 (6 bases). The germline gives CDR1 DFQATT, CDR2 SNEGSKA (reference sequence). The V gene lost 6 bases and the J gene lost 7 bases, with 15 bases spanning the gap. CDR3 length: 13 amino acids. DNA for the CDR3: TGCAGTGCCCTGCCTGGGGGCAACGGGGAGCTGTTTTTT. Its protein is CSALPGGNGELFF.

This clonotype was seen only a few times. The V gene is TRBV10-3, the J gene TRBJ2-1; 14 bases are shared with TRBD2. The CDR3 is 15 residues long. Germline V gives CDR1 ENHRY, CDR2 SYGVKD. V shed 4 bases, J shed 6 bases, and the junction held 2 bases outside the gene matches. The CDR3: CAISAGLAGGNEQFF. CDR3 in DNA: TGTGCCATCAGTGCTGGACTAGCGGGAGGCAATGAGCAGTTCTTC.

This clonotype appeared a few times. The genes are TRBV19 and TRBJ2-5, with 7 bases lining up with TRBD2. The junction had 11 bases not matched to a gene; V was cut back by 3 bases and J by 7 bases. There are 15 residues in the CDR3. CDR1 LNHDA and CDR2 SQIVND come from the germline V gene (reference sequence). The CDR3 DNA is TGTGCCAGTAGTATTGGCGGGAGCTGGAAAGGGACCCAGTACTTC. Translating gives CASSIGGSWKGTQYF.

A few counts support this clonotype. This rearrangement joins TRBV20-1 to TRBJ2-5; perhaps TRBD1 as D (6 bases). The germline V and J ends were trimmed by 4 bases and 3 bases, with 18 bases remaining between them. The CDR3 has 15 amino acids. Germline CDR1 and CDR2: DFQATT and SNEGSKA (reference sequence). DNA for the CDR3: TGCAGTGCTACTAAAGGGACAATTTTGGAAGAGACCCAGTACTTC. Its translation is CSATKGTILEETQYF.

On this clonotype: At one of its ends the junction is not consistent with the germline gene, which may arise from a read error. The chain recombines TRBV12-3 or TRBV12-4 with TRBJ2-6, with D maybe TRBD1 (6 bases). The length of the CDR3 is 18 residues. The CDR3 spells CARSFRQAPGVGANVLTF. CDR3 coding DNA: TGTGCCCGCAGTTTTCGACAGGCCCCAGGCGTGGGGGCCAACGTCCTGACTTTC.

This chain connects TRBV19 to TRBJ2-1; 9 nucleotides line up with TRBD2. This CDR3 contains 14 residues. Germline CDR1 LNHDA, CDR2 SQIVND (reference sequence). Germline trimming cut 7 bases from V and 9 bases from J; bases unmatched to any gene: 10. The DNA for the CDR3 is TGTGCCAGTACCTGGCGGGAGGGCCCCAGTGAGCAGTTCTTC. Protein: CASTWREGPSEQFF.